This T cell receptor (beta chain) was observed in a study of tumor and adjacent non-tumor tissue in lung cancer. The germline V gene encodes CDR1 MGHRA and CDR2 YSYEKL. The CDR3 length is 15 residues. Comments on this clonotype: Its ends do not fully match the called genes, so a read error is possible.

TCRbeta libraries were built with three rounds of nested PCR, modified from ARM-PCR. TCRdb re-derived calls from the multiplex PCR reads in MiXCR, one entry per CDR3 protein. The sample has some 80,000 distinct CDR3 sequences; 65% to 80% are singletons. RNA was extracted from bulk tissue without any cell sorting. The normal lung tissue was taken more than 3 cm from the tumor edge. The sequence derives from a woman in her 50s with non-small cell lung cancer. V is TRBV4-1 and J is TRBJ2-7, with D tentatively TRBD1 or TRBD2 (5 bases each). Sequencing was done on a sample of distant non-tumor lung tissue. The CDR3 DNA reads TGCGCCACCAGCCAACCCGGGACGAACTCCTACGGACAGTACTTC. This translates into CATSQPGTNSYGQYF.